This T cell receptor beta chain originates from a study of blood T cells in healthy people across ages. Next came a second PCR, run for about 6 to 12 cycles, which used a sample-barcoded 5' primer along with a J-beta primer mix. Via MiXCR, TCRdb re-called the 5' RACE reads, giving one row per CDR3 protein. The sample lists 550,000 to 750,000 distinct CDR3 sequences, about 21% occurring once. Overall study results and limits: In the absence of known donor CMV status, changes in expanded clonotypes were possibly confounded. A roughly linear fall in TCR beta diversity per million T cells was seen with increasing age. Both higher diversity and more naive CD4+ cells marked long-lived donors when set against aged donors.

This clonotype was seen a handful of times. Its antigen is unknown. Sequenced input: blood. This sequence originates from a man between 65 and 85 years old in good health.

CDR3 residues: CASSSRWAEDSYEQYF. The DNA for the CDR3 is TGTGCCAGCAGTTCCCGCTGGGCGGAAGACTCCTACGAGCAGTACTTC. This chain links TRBV27 with TRBJ2-7, with unresolved D. CDR3 size: 16 residues. CDR1 and CDR2 (germline): MNHEY, SMNVEV (reference sequence). With 4 bases removed from V and 0 bases from J, the gap between germline ends came to 16 bases.